Listed below are T cell receptor beta chains from one sample, sequenced in a study of T-cell memory formation after mild COVID-19. TCRdb fed the 5' RACE reads into MiXCR, producing one record per CDR3 protein. This table has over 450,000 distinct CDR3 sequences, around 20% appearing once. The sample taken for sequencing was PBMCs or a T cell subset sorted from them (not recorded which). Receptor source: an adult woman who had mild COVID-19 (a few samples of this study predate the infection). Cell type and time point are not known. CDR3s include the opening cysteine and the closing phenylalanine or tryptophan. A D gene is named only where the DNA matches it firmly. Only some rows state a clone size, as once, few, many or a class for expanded clones.

j_call: TRBJ2-7; d_call: .; clone_size: few; v_call: TRBV5-6; cdr3_aa: CASSLDREQYF; cdr3_nt: TGTGCCAGCAGCTTGGATCGGGAGCAGTACTTC
j_call: TRBJ1-1; d_call: .; clone_size: .; v_call: TRBV10-3; cdr3_aa: CAISDKGANTEAFF; cdr3_nt: TGTGCCATCAGTGACAAGGGAGCAAACACTGAAGCTTTCTTT
j_call: TRBJ2-1; d_call: TRBD1; clone_size: .; v_call: TRBV29-1; cdr3_aa: CSVRGQGADNEQFF; cdr3_nt: TGCAGCGTCCGGGGACAGGGGGCCGACAATGAGCAGTTCTTC
j_call: TRBJ2-1; d_call: .; clone_size: .; v_call: TRBV5-1; cdr3_aa: CASSATTRGYNEQFF; cdr3_nt: TGCGCCAGCAGCGCCACCACCAGGGGTTACAATGAGCAGTTCTTC
j_call: TRBJ2-7; d_call: TRBD2; clone_size: few; v_call: TRBV7-2; cdr3_aa: CASSHTSGTDYEQYF; cdr3_nt: TGTGCCAGCAGCCATACTAGCGGGACGGACTACGAGCAGTACTTC
j_call: TRBJ2-3; d_call: TRBD2; clone_size: many; v_call: TRBV29-1; cdr3_aa: CSVEDLPSGRDLDTQYF; cdr3_nt: TGCAGCGTTGAAGATCTTCCTAGCGGGAGAGATTTGGATACGCAGTATTTT
j_call: TRBJ1-6; d_call: TRBD1; clone_size: few; v_call: TRBV7-9; cdr3_aa: CASSPTNRGGNSPLHF; cdr3_nt: TGTGCCAGCAGCCCGACGAACAGGGGCGGTAATTCACCCCTCCACTTT
j_call: TRBJ2-1; d_call: TRBD2; clone_size: many; v_call: TRBV4-3; cdr3_aa: CASSRGASGSTVDEQFF; cdr3_nt: TGCGCCAGCTCACGCGGGGCTAGCGGGAGTACCGTAGATGAGCAGTTCTTC
j_call: TRBJ2-1; d_call: TRBD2; clone_size: .; v_call: TRBV7-7; cdr3_aa: CASSFRLAGARGEGGEQFF; cdr3_nt: TGTGCTAGCAGCTTCCGTCTAGCGGGAGCTCGAGGGGAGGGGGGTGAGCAGTTCTTC
j_call: TRBJ2-7; d_call: .; clone_size: many; v_call: TRBV7-9; cdr3_aa: CASSGQQDWVYEQYF; cdr3_nt: TGTGCCAGCAGCGGACAACAGGATTGGGTATACGAGCAGTACTTC
j_call: TRBJ2-4; d_call: .; clone_size: .; v_call: TRBV12-3/TRBV12-4; cdr3_aa: CASSPSDTRDQNIQYF; cdr3_nt: TGTGCCAGCAGTCCGTCTGACACCAGGGACCAAAACATTCAGTACTTC
j_call: TRBJ2-5; d_call: TRBD2; clone_size: .; v_call: TRBV19; cdr3_aa: CASSILLAGETQYF; cdr3_nt: TGTGCCAGTAGTATACTACTAGCGGGAGAGACCCAGTACTTC
j_call: TRBJ2-1; d_call: .; clone_size: .; v_call: TRBV15; cdr3_aa: CATSREHQGTYNEQFF; cdr3_nt: TGTGCCACCAGCAGAGAGCATCAGGGGACCTACAATGAGCAGTTCTTC
j_call: TRBJ1-2; d_call: .; clone_size: .; v_call: TRBV12-5; cdr3_aa: CASGLVNQEHYGYTF; cdr3_nt: TGTGCTAGTGGTTTGGTTAACCAGGAGCACTATGGCTACACCTTC
j_call: TRBJ1-4; d_call: .; clone_size: few; v_call: TRBV10-3; cdr3_aa: CAISELGETTNEKLFF; cdr3_nt: TGTGCCATCAGTGAGCTCGGAGAAACAACTAATGAAAAACTGTTTTTT
j_call: TRBJ1-3; d_call: .; clone_size: .; v_call: TRBV12-5; cdr3_aa: CASGPGVRNTIYF; cdr3_nt: TGTGCTAGTGGACCAGGGGTACGAAACACCATATATTTT
j_call: TRBJ1-1; d_call: .; clone_size: few; v_call: TRBV4-1; cdr3_aa: CASSHYTILYTEAFF; cdr3_nt: TGCGCCAGCAGCCACTACACAATCCTCTACACTGAAGCTTTCTTT
j_call: TRBJ2-3; d_call: .; clone_size: few; v_call: TRBV2; cdr3_aa: CASSGRGGYTDTQYF; cdr3_nt: TGTGCCAGCAGTGGGCGCGGCGGGTATACAGATACGCAGTATTTT
j_call: TRBJ2-5; d_call: .; clone_size: few; v_call: TRBV5-1; cdr3_aa: CASSLGLVRETQYF; cdr3_nt: TGCGCCAGCAGCTTGGGCCTAGTCAGGGAGACCCAGTACTTC
j_call: TRBJ2-1; d_call: .; clone_size: .; v_call: TRBV7-9; cdr3_aa: CASVTGLGYNEQFF; cdr3_nt: TGTGCCAGCGTAACGGGACTGGGATACAATGAGCAGTTCTTC
j_call: TRBJ1-2; d_call: .; clone_size: .; v_call: TRBV29-1; cdr3_aa: CSVDYGYTF; cdr3_nt: TGCAGCGTTGATTATGGCTACACCTTC
j_call: TRBJ2-5; d_call: .; clone_size: few; v_call: TRBV9; cdr3_aa: CASSVSPGRGETQYF; cdr3_nt: TGTGCCAGCAGCGTATCCCCAGGACGCGGAGAGACCCAGTACTTC
j_call: TRBJ2-2; d_call: .; clone_size: .; v_call: TRBV11-2; cdr3_aa: CASSLDGGNTGELFF; cdr3_nt: TGTGCCAGCAGCTTAGACGGGGGGAACACCGGGGAGCTGTTTTTT
j_call: TRBJ2-1; d_call: .; clone_size: few; v_call: TRBV20-1; cdr3_aa: CSAPNLERGEQFF; cdr3_nt: TGCAGTGCCCCGAATCTAGAAAGGGGTGAGCAGTTCTTC
j_call: TRBJ1-5; d_call: .; clone_size: many; v_call: TRBV5-1; cdr3_aa: CASSLGLRGRNQPQHF; cdr3_nt: TGCGCCAGCAGCTTGGGACTGCGGGGGCGCAATCAGCCCCAGCATTTT
j_call: TRBJ1-5; d_call: .; clone_size: .; v_call: TRBV7-7; cdr3_aa: CASSLASTARQPQHF; cdr3_nt: TGTGCCAGCAGCTTAGCTTCGACAGCAAGACAGCCCCAGCATTTT
j_call: TRBJ2-3; d_call: .; clone_size: .; v_call: TRBV12-3/TRBV12-4; cdr3_aa: CASSLSSVGTDTQYF; cdr3_nt: TGTGCCAGCAGTTTGAGTTCAGTAGGCACAGATACGCAGTATTTT
j_call: TRBJ2-1; d_call: .; clone_size: few; v_call: TRBV14; cdr3_aa: CASSQSLFRDAYNEQFF; cdr3_nt: TGTGCCAGCAGCCAATCTCTATTCCGGGACGCGTACAATGAGCAGTTCTTC
j_call: TRBJ1-6; d_call: .; clone_size: few; v_call: TRBV5-1; cdr3_aa: CASSLWGSSYNSPLHF; cdr3_nt: TGCGCCAGCAGCTTATGGGGGAGCTCCTATAATTCACCCCTCCACTTT
j_call: TRBJ2-7; d_call: TRBD1; clone_size: .; v_call: TRBV5-1; cdr3_aa: CASSLGTGPTYEQYF; cdr3_nt: TGCGCCAGCAGCTTGGGGACAGGACCAACCTACGAGCAGTACTTC
j_call: TRBJ1-5; d_call: TRBD1; clone_size: few; v_call: TRBV6-2/TRBV6-3; cdr3_aa: CASRNLETGAHQPQHF; cdr3_nt: TGTGCCAGCAGGAATCTAGAGACAGGGGCCCATCAGCCCCAGCATTTT
j_call: TRBJ2-7; d_call: .; clone_size: .; v_call: TRBV5-5; cdr3_aa: CASSLDRDSYEQYF; cdr3_nt: TGTGCCAGCAGCTTGGACAGGGACTCCTACGAGCAGTACTTC
j_call: TRBJ1-2; d_call: TRBD1; clone_size: .; v_call: TRBV29-1; cdr3_aa: CSVTLTGSYGYTF; cdr3_nt: TGCAGCGTTACCCTGACAGGGAGCTATGGCTACACCTTC
j_call: TRBJ2-1; d_call: TRBD2; clone_size: few; v_call: TRBV3-1; cdr3_aa: CASSQRGGANEQFF; cdr3_nt: TGTGCCAGCAGCCAACGCGGGGGGGCAAATGAGCAGTTCTTC
j_call: TRBJ2-5; d_call: .; clone_size: few; v_call: TRBV11-2; cdr3_aa: CASSLRGYQETQYF; cdr3_nt: TGTGCCAGCAGCTTAAGGGGGTACCAAGAGACCCAGTACTTC
j_call: TRBJ1-2; d_call: .; clone_size: many; v_call: TRBV12-3/TRBV12-4; cdr3_aa: CASSLFETYGYTF; cdr3_nt: TGTGCCAGCAGTTTATTTGAAACCTATGGCTACACCTTC
j_call: TRBJ1-1; d_call: .; clone_size: few; v_call: TRBV3-1; cdr3_aa: CASSPNWGAEAFF; cdr3_nt: TGTGCCAGCAGCCCAAACTGGGGCGCTGAAGCTTTCTTT
j_call: TRBJ2-2; d_call: TRBD2; clone_size: .; v_call: TRBV6-2/TRBV6-3; cdr3_aa: CASSYSGSRTGELFF; cdr3_nt: TGTGCCAGCAGTTACAGCGGGAGTAGGACCGGGGAGCTGTTTTTT
j_call: TRBJ2-7; d_call: .; clone_size: few; v_call: TRBV24-1; cdr3_aa: CATSDLLEGDTSYEQYF; cdr3_nt: TGTGCCACCAGTGATTTGTTGGAGGGGGATACGTCCTACGAGCAGTACTTC
j_call: TRBJ2-6; d_call: TRBD1; clone_size: .; v_call: TRBV29-1; cdr3_aa: CSARDSDSGANVLTF; cdr3_nt: TGCAGCGCCCGGGACAGCGACTCTGGGGCCAACGTCCTGACTTTC
j_call: TRBJ2-7; d_call: TRBD1; clone_size: few; v_call: TRBV20-1; cdr3_aa: CSARVRDRGDYEQYF; cdr3_nt: TGCAGTGCTAGAGTCCGGGACAGGGGGGACTACGAGCAGTACTTC
j_call: TRBJ1-2; d_call: TRBD1; clone_size: .; v_call: TRBV5-1; cdr3_aa: CASSSGGAGGYTF; cdr3_nt: TGCGCCAGCAGCTCAGGGGGCGCAGGTGGCTACACCTTC
j_call: TRBJ2-1; d_call: .; clone_size: few; v_call: TRBV20-1; cdr3_aa: CSAATHISYNEQFF; cdr3_nt: TGCAGTGCTGCTACCCATATCTCCTACAATGAGCAGTTCTTC